The T cell receptor beta chain under discussion was sequenced for a study of T cell repertoires in cytomegalovirus infection. On the study more broadly: It was the public TCR beta signatures that indicated both CMV infection and matching HLA type. Broader study findings: The ex vivo response was dominated by HLA-C-restricted CMV-specific TCR beta clonotypes. Cumulative public TCR beta family frequency identified carriers of CMV plus the relevant HLA.

MiXCR, run by TCRdb on the reads, gives a single entry per CDR3 protein. The sample shows about 210,000 distinct CDR3 sequences, approximately 7% of them seen only once. Many counts were recorded for this clonotype. The antigen is not known. Germline assignment: CDR1 SGHTA and CDR2 FQGTGA. This CDR3 region has 15 residues. V lost 2 bases and J lost 3, with 13 bases in between. The TCR was taken from a human donor in good health (CMV status not recorded). Some clones in this sample may be carry-over from other donors' samples. The specimen sequenced was PBMCs. The rearrangement uses TRBV7-3 and TRBJ1-2; weak D call: TRBD1 (5 bases). Written as DNA, the CDR3 is TGTGCCAGCAGCTTATTCGAGCAGGGCGACTATGGCTACACCTTC. This encodes CASSLFEQGDYGYTF.